This TCR beta chain was sequenced during a study of cytomegalovirus exposure and HLA in healthy donors. Germline lookup yields CDR1 MDHEN and CDR2 SYDVKM. CDR3 length equals 14 residues. The V gene lost 4 bases and the J gene lost 1 base, with 5 bases spanning the gap. In its sample, this clone was seen once. In the PCR, 60 Vbeta and 13 Jbeta primers were used. Clones were sequenced by immunoSEQ multiplex PCR, and TCRdb holds only the in-frame ones, with some missing. The table has roughly 150,000 clones, around three quarters seen once. Input material: PBMCs. The clonotype originates from a man aged 25 to 40 in good health. The chain links TRBV28 to TRBJ2-6, with a weak D call TRBD1 (5 bases). CDR3 in DNA: TGTGCCAGCAGTTCAGGGTCTGGGGCCAACGTCCTGACTTTC. Protein: CASSSGSGANVLTF.